These T cell receptor beta chains were read from a single sample in a study of CD8 T cells in ankylosing spondylitis. TCRdb re-called the 5' RACE reads with MiXCR, one entry per CDR3 protein. The table has 650,000 to 800,000 distinct CDR3 sequences, 15% to 20% seen once. The sequencing sample was made of blood, either unsorted or a sorted T cell fraction (not recorded which). All receptors derive from a male donor with ankylosing spondylitis. Each CDR3 is given without its conserved first and last residue. Fields, in order: D gene, V gene, J gene, CDR3 protein. The D gene is left open where the match is weak.

.	TRBV7-9	TRBJ2-2	ASSLVEQGNTGELF
.	TRBV5-1	TRBJ2-5	ASTDTDLEETQY
TRBD1	TRBV6-1	TRBJ1-4	ASTEDRMNEKLF
.	TRBV2	TRBJ1-1	AHTRENTEAF
.	TRBV20-1	TRBJ1-1	SAPIRSTEPIEAF
TRBD2	TRBV7-9	TRBJ2-1	APSGLAGLDEQF
.	TRBV6-5	TRBJ2-3	ASSYLGSPDTQY
.	TRBV20-1	TRBJ1-3	SAITGSGNTIY
TRBD2	TRBV7-2	TRBJ2-7	ASSDSGGISYEQY
.	TRBV12-3/TRBV12-4	TRBJ2-2	ASSNLNTGELF
.	TRBV27	TRBJ2-1	ASRTGSSPQF
.	TRBV29-1	TRBJ1-1	SVESANTEAF
TRBD1	TRBV4-3	TRBJ2-5	ASSQDRGVGGETQY
.	TRBV11-2	TRBJ1-1	ASGGTAWNTEAF
.	TRBV5-1	TRBJ1-3	ASSLEGGNGNTIY
.	TRBV4-3	TRBJ2-1	ASSQDSQESDEQF